Each of the 13 T cell receptor beta chains below was sequenced from the same sample in a study of tumor and adjacent non-tumor tissue in lung cancer. A modified ARM-PCR protocol with three rounds of nested PCR amplified TCRbeta. TCRdb fed the multiplex PCR reads into MiXCR, producing one record per CDR3 protein. The data hold roughly 66,000 distinct CDR3 sequences, with 60% to 75% observed a single time. This sample's RNA came from whole unsorted tissue. Specimen: lung tumor tissue. The receptors were sampled from a man aged 55 to 69 with non-small cell lung cancer.

This clonotype has a handful of counts. The junction and the germline gene differ at one end; a read error may be behind it. The V call is TRBV29-1, the J call TRBJ2-3, with TRBD1 identical over 7 bases. Germline V gene sequence: CDR1 SQVTM, CDR2 ANQGSEA. This CDR3 has 15 residues. The CDR3 nucleotides read TGCAGCCTTGAAGTGAACAGGGGTGTCACAGATACACAGTATTTT. As protein: CSLEVNRGVTDTQYF.

About this clonotype itself: The junction departs from germline at one end; a sequencing error may be responsible. The J gene is TRBJ2-2, the V gene TRBV24-1; D gene uncertain. The CDR3 is made up of 15 amino acids. The germline CDR1 and CDR2 sequences are KGHDR and SFDVKD. Here the CDR3 DNA reads TGTGCCACCAGTGATTTGATGGGGAACACCGGAGAGCTGCTTTTT. It translates to CATSDLMGNTGELLF.

Turning to this clonotype: At one boundary the junction diverges from the germline segment, which might be a read error. DNA for the CDR3: TGTGTCAGCAGGCAGGAGAGCAACACCGGGGAGCTGTTTTTT. This encodes CVSRQESNTGELFF. The rearrangement joins TRBV2 to TRBJ2-2; D unclear. From germline, CDR1 is SNHLY and CDR2 FYNNEI. This CDR3 is 14 amino acids long.

Regarding this clonotype: This may come from a read error, since a much larger clone is one base off. The DNA is left out, because the CDR3 cannot be placed on it with certainty; the CDR3 is given as TCRdb lists it. This chain connects TRBV5-6 to TRBJ1-5; the D call in the table, TRBD1, was not verified against the DNA. The CDR3 extends over 15 residues, inclusive of both ends. Per germline, CDR1 SGHDT and CDR2 YYEEEE. CDR3 amino acids: CASSLVGGGNQPRHF.

The V and J genes are TRBV14 and TRBJ2-7, with TRBD2 matching over 13 bases. J gave up 8 bases and V 0 bases, and 10 bases lay outside the gene matches. Germline CDR1 reads SGHDN; CDR2 reads FVKESK. The CDR3 length is 17 residues. This CDR3 is CASSQDSRTSGSYKQYF. For the CDR3, the DNA is TGTGCCAGCAGCCAAGATTCTAGGACTAGCGGGAGTTACAAGCAGTACTTC.

A remark on this clonotype: One end of the junction fails to match germline, which may point to a read error. This chain links TRBV20-1 with TRBJ2-7; 9 positions agree with TRBD2. Germline assignment: CDR1 DFQATT and CDR2 SNEGSKA (reference sequence). CDR3 size: 14 residues. CDR3 sequence: CSVGSGRISHEQYF. The CDR3, as DNA: TGCAGTGTTGGTAGCGGGAGAATCAGCCACGAGCAATACTTC.

As to this clonotype: The junction departs from germline at one end; a sequencing error may be responsible. The genes are TRBV6-6 and TRBJ2-7; possibly TRBD2 for D (6 bases). Germline V CDR1 and CDR2: MNHNY, SVGAGI (reference sequence). The CDR3 spans 18 residues. CDR3 nucleotides: TGTGCCAGCTGTTACGTGGGGATAAGGGGAGGTCTCTCTTACGAGCAATACTTC. Residues: CASCYVGIRGGLSYEQYF.

The chain links TRBV20-1 to TRBJ2-1; no firm D call. Trimming cost V 0 bases and J 4 bases, with 13 bases left between them. CDR1 is DFQATT, CDR2 SNEGSKA, per germline (reference sequence). The CDR3 is made up of 15 amino acids. The CDR3 DNA follows: TGCAGTGCTAGAGATCGTCTAACCCCATACAATGAGCAGTTCTTC. As protein: CSARDRLTPYNEQFF.

J is TRBJ2-1 and V is TRBV6-5; the D gene is possibly TRBD2 (5 bases). Per germline, CDR1 MNHEY and CDR2 SVGAGI. This CDR3 contains 15 residues. The V and J ends lost 0 bases and 6 bases respectively, with 12 bases between them. The CDR3, as DNA: TGTGCCAGCAGTTACTCGGAGCGCAGCGGCAATGAGCAGTTCTTC. This sequence encodes CASSYSERSGNEQFF.

The DNA for the CDR3 is TGCATTGCGGAGAACAGCTGCGAGCAGTACTTC. It codes for CIAENSCEQYF. The chain is built from TRBV20-1 and TRBJ2-7, with D hard to call. This CDR3 has 11 amino acids. Germline V gene lookup returns CDR1 DFQATT and CDR2 SNEGSKA (reference sequence).

About this clonotype: This sequence may be a read error, since a much larger clone differs from it by one base. This chain links TRBV7-8 with TRBJ2-7; either TRBD1 or TRBD2 may fit D (5 bases each). The ends were cut back, 4 bases at V and 1 base at J, with 14 bases in the middle. This CDR3 spans 15 amino acids. Germline CDR1 SGHVS, CDR2 FQNEAQ. The CDR3: CASSSRRGPSYEQYF. In DNA, the CDR3 is TGTGCCAGCAGCTCCCGACGGGGACCATCCTACGAGCAGTACTTC.

To note about this clonotype: A read error may be the cause here, since a much bigger clone is one base away. J is TRBJ2-1 and V is TRBV29-1; tentatively, D is TRBD2 (5 bases). The V and J ends lost 8 bases and 3 bases respectively, with 11 bases between them. Germline values: CDR1 SQVTM, CDR2 ANQGSEA. The CDR3 has 12 amino acids. The CDR3 spells CSMETSYNEQFF. In DNA form, the CDR3 reads TGCAGCATGGAAACTAGCTACAATGAGCAGTTCTTC.

The chain is built from TRBV28 and TRBJ1-1; 9 bases match TRBD1. The CDR3 is made up of 14 amino acids. V dropped 7 bases and J dropped 5; count of bases not matched to a gene: 8. Per germline, CDR1 MDHEN and CDR2 SYDVKM. CDR3: CASNPGTGWTEAFF. CDR3 nucleotide sequence: TGTGCCAGCAACCCCGGGACAGGGTGGACTGAAGCTTTCTTT.